These 15 T cell receptor beta chains share one sample of origin, sequenced in a study of shared clonotypes between healthy human individuals. Generated by immunoSEQ multiplex PCR, the TCRdb table keeps only in-frame clones and is missing some. The data contain millions of clones, more than 85% of them singletons. Naive CD8 cells were CD45RO-negative, positively selected for CCR7, excluding terminally differentiated effector memory CD45RA+ cells. The source material was naive CD8+ T cells from PBMCs. These receptors originate from a man aged 18 to 30 in good health. Some clones in this sample may be carry-over from other donors' samples.

The chain employs TRBV7-9 and TRBJ2-3, with 7 bases lining up with TRBD2. Trimming cost V 4 bases and J 4 bases; bases outside gene matches: 8. Per germline, CDR1 SEHNR and CDR2 FQNEAQ (reference sequence). CDR3 length: 15 amino acids. The CDR3 protein is CASSWGGLGSDTQYF. The CDR3 bases are TGTGCCAGCAGCTGGGGAGGGTTGGGGTCAGATACGCAGTATTTT.

This clone has more than one count but fewer than ten. The rearrangement joins TRBV7-9 to TRBJ1-1, with D perhaps matching TRBD1 (5 bases). Trimming removed 7 bases at V and 5 bases at J, with 11 bases between. CDR1 and CDR2 from the germline V gene are SEHNR and FQNEAQ (reference sequence). This CDR3 contains 12 residues. The CDR3 loop is CASMGVGTEAFF. The CDR3 coding sequence is TGTGCCAGCATGGGGGTAGGAACTGAAGCTTTCTTT.

The chain uses TRBV6-1 and TRBJ1-3, with D maybe TRBD1 (6 bases). CDR3 length equals 15 residues. Per germline, CDR1 MNHNS and CDR2 SASEGT. Between the trimmed V and J ends, which lost 2 bases and 1 base, there was a span of 9 bases. This CDR3 reads CASSEWGLSGNTIYF. CDR3 coding DNA: TGTGCCAGCAGTGAATGGGGGCTTTCTGGAAACACCATATATTTT.

The V call is TRBV11-2, the J call TRBJ1-1; D may be TRBD1 (5 bases). The CDR3 runs 12 residues. Germline-derived CDR1 and CDR2 are SGHAT and FQNNGV. V lost 3 bases and J lost 8, with 10 bases in between. This CDR3 reads CASSFGAGEAFF. DNA for the CDR3: TGTGCCAGCAGCTTTGGGGCAGGGGAAGCTTTCTTT.

This chain joins TRBV6-6 and TRBJ2-1, with D uncertain. The CDR3 is made up of 15 amino acids. Per the germline V gene, CDR1 is MNHNY and CDR2 is SVGAGI (reference sequence). The V and J ends lost 2 bases and 7 bases respectively, with 15 bases between them. The DNA for the CDR3 is TGTGCCAGCAGTTACCCCTCCTTGGATGGGAATGAGCAGTTCTTC. Protein product: CASSYPSLDGNEQFF.

With regard to this clone: A clone one base away is much larger, so this may be a read error. Other DNA sequences in the sample encode the same CDR3. V and J are TRBV7-2 and TRBJ2-7; no clear D gene. Trimming left V 1 base short and J 2 bases short, with 3 bases between. The V gene's germline CDR1 is SGHTA and CDR2 FQGNSA. This CDR3 spans 12 amino acids. CDR3 bases: TGTGCCAGCAGCTTAGGGACCTACGAGCAGTACTTC. It codes for CASSLGTYEQYF. The full variable domain, completed using reference TRBV7-2 and TRBJ2-7, is GAGVSQSPSNKVTEKGKDVELRCDPISGHTALYWYRQSLGQGLEFLIYFQGNSAPDKSGLPSDRFSAERTGGSVSTLTIQRTQQEDSAVYLCASSLGTYEQYFGPGTRLTVT.

This chain links TRBV28 with TRBJ2-1; 9 bases map to TRBD2. The V gene end was trimmed by 2 bases and the J gene end by 9 bases; junction bases not matched to a gene: 17. The CDR3 is 18 residues long. CDR1 is MDHEN and CDR2 is SYDVKM in the germline V gene. The CDR3, as DNA: TGTGCCAGCAGTTTAACCCCTGCGGGAGGGATTATATCGGGTGAGCAGTTCTTC. Protein: CASSLTPAGGIISGEQFF.

CDR3 region: CASSETGAHLNYGYTF. CDR3 coding DNA: TGTGCCAGCAGTGAGACAGGGGCCCACCTTAACTATGGCTACACCTTC. The chain carries TRBV25-1 and TRBJ1-2; 8 bases agree with TRBD1. Per the germline V gene, CDR1 is MGHDK and CDR2 is SYGVNS. J was trimmed by 1 base and V by 3 bases; bases with no gene match: 7. The CDR3 is 16 residues long.

This chain uses TRBV7-9 with TRBJ1-2; 8 positions agree with TRBD1. This CDR3 has 14 amino acids. Trimming at V came to 3 bases and at J to 6 bases, leaving 6 bases not matched to a gene. Germline V lookup: CDR1 SEHNR, CDR2 FQNEAQ (reference sequence). This CDR3 is CASSLKDRVDGYTF. CDR3 sequence (DNA): TGTGCCAGCAGCTTGAAGGACAGGGTGGATGGCTACACCTTC.

The CDR3 region is CASSFRPGQGADTQYF. The CDR3, as DNA: TGTGCCAGCAGTTTCAGACCGGGACAGGGAGCGGATACGCAGTATTTT. The genes are TRBV27 and TRBJ2-3; 9 bases are a match to TRBD1. V was clipped by 3 bases and J by 6 bases; unmatched bases: 10. This CDR3 region has 16 residues. CDR1 and CDR2 from the germline V gene are MNHEY and SMNVEV (reference sequence).

The chain recombines TRBV29-1 with TRBJ2-1; 9 nucleotides match TRBD2. The CDR3 is 14 amino acids. The germline CDR1 and CDR2 sequences are SQVTM and ANQGSEA. V was pared by 3 bases and J by 5 bases, with 5 bases of the junction left unmatched. The CDR3 sequence: CSVDMTSGNNEQFF. CDR3 bases: TGCAGCGTTGACATGACTAGCGGAAACAATGAGCAGTTCTTC.

The genes are TRBV7-9 and TRBJ2-7, with D unclear. CDR3 length: 15 amino acids. Per the germline V gene, CDR1 is SEHNR and CDR2 is FQNEAQ (reference sequence). Trimming took off 4 bases at V and 2 bases at J, with 15 bases between the two ends. The CDR3 DNA is TGTGCCAGCAGCTCTAGTGGTAGGCAGGCCTACGAGCAGTACTTC. This codes for CASSSSGRQAYEQYF.

Only one count was recorded for this clone. The chain uses TRBV18 and TRBJ1-1, with 10 bases fitting TRBD1. Looked up from germline, CDR1 is KGHSH and CDR2 is LQKENI. The V and J ends lost 5 bases and 3 bases, in that order; junction bases with no gene match: 9. The CDR3 length is 16 residues. The CDR3 loop is CASSAGTGARDTEAFF. The CDR3 DNA reads TGTGCCAGCTCAGCCGGGACAGGGGCCCGGGACACTGAAGCTTTCTTT. Full variable domain (missing parts from reference TRBV18 and TRBJ1-1): NAGVMQNPRHLVRRRGQEARLRCSPMKGHSHVYWYRQLPEEGLKFMVYLQKENIIDESGMPKERFSAEFPKEGPSILRIQQVVRGDSAAYFCASSAGTGARDTEAFFGQGTRLTVV.

A note on this clone: Additional DNA sequences in this sample encode the identical CDR3. The CDR3 DNA sequence: TGTGCCAGCAGCTCGACTAGCGGGAGGGCCGGAGATACGCAGTATTTT. This translates into CASSSTSGRAGDTQYF. The rearrangement uses TRBV7-9 and TRBJ2-3; 14 bases are shared with TRBD2. Germline V lookup: CDR1 SEHNR, CDR2 FQNEAQ (reference sequence). The length of the CDR3 is 16 residues. The V and J ends lost 4 bases and 5 bases, in that order; junction bases with no gene match: 5.

The J gene is TRBJ1-2, the V gene TRBV27, with a possible D match to TRBD1 (6 bases). V shed 2 bases and J shed 5 bases, with 15 bases lying between them. There are 15 residues in the CDR3. Per germline, CDR1 MNHEY and CDR2 SMNVEV (reference sequence). In DNA form, the CDR3 reads TGTGCCAGCAGTTTAAGGGGGACAAGCCTTTATGGCTACACCTTC. Translation: CASSLRGTSLYGYTF.